The 10 T cell receptor beta chains given below trace back to one sample, sequenced in a study of blood T cell repertoires in COVID-19. This table comes from immunoSEQ multiplex PCR, and its TCRdb copy is limited to in-frame clones, with some not included. The sample records fewer than 45,000 clones, about two thirds being singletons. The sample consisted of peripheral blood. The receptors shown here come from a man between 65 and 85 years old with COVID-19, enrolled during active disease.

The CDR3 spells CASSLEGGIGEQFF. CDR3 nucleotides: TGTGCCAGCAGCTTGGAGGGCGGGATAGGTGAGCAGTTCTTC. The chain recombines TRBV5-4 with TRBJ2-1, with D possibly TRBD2 on 6 matching bases. This CDR3 region has 14 residues. With 0 bases removed from V and 9 bases from J, the gap between germline ends came to 13 bases. Germline CDR1 SGHNT, CDR2 YYREEE (reference sequence).

The J gene is TRBJ1-2, the V gene TRBV19; TRBD1 matches 7 bases. After removal of 7 bases from V and 4 bases from J, the junction contained 9 bases not matched to a gene. The germline CDR1 and CDR2 sequences are LNHDA and SQIVND (reference sequence). This CDR3 is 14 amino acids long. The CDR3 loop reads CASNRGTEIYGYTF. CDR3 coding DNA: TGTGCCAGTAACCGCGGGACAGAAATCTATGGCTACACCTTC.

The chain's CDR3 is CASSLVGGAGDGYTF. The CDR3 nucleotides are TGTGCCAGCAGCTTGGTAGGAGGGGCAGGCGATGGCTACACCTTC. V gene TRBV5-6 combines with J gene TRBJ1-2, with D perhaps matching TRBD1 (5 bases). The germline gives CDR1 SGHDT, CDR2 YYEEEE. The CDR3 length is 15 residues. Trimming shortened V by 0 bases and J by 6 bases, and 15 bases separated the two germline ends.

The chain joins TRBV29-1 to TRBJ2-2; D is possibly TRBD2 (5 bases). The germline gives CDR1 SQVTM, CDR2 ANQGSEA. V lost 3 bases, J lost 1 base, and 12 bases lay in between. This CDR3 is built from 15 residues. The CDR3 DNA reads as TGCAGCGTTGATTCCCCGGACTGGAACACCGGGGAGCTGTTTTTT. This codes for CSVDSPDWNTGELFF.

This chain joins TRBV5-4 and TRBJ1-1; possibly TRBD1 for D (5 bases). The CDR3 spans 15 residues. Trimming left V 4 bases short and J 7 bases short, with 20 bases between. Germline CDR1 SGHNT, CDR2 YYREEE (reference sequence). This CDR3 is CASSGGDLVIGEAFF. The CDR3 coding sequence is TGTGCCAGCAGCGGGGGGGATTTAGTGATAGGTGAAGCTTTCTTT.

This clone appeared a few times. The chain combines TRBV29-1 with TRBJ2-3, with D perhaps matching TRBD2 (6 bases). This CDR3 is built from 12 residues. The V end was cut by 8 bases, the J end by 4 bases, with 13 bases between. The germline V gene has CDR1 SQVTM and CDR2 ANQGSEA. This CDR3 is CSPREVADTQYF. CDR3 sequence (DNA): TGCAGCCCGAGGGAGGTCGCAGATACGCAGTATTTT.

This chain connects TRBV3-1 (or the pseudogene TRBV3-2) to TRBJ1-6; D is ambiguous. Trimming pared 6 bases from V and 7 bases from J, leaving 16 bases between. The CDR3 has 15 amino acids. Germline loops: CDR1 LGHDT, CDR2 YNNKEL (reference sequence). The CDR3 coding sequence is TGTGCCAGCAGTCAGGAACAGAGTGCGAATTCACCCCTCCACTTT. Encoded protein: CASSQEQSANSPLHF.

V is TRBV4-1 and J is TRBJ1-4; 8 bases align to TRBD1. Germline CDR1 and CDR2: MGHRA and YSYEKL. There are 15 residues in the CDR3. V lost 1 base to trimming and J lost 8 bases; unmatched junction nucleotides: 6. The CDR3 region is CASSQGQGLEEKLFF. CDR3 DNA: TGCGCCAGCAGCCAAGGACAGGGGTTAGAAGAAAAACTGTTTTTT.

There are a few counts of this clone. This sequence joins TRBV27 and TRBJ1-6; 9 bases are a match to TRBD1. V lost 5 bases to trimming and J lost 9 bases; unmatched junction nucleotides: 11. Germline CDR1 and CDR2: MNHEY and SMNVEV (reference sequence). This CDR3 contains 16 residues. The CDR3 DNA follows: TGTGCCAGCAGTCGCACCTCCGGGACAGGGACTTCACCCCTCCACTTT. Its translation is CASSRTSGTGTSPLHF.

This CDR3 reads CASSFTGTGLSETQYF. In DNA, the CDR3 is TGTGCCAGCAGTTTTACCGGGACAGGGCTTAGCGAGACCCAGTACTTC. The V call is TRBV27, the J call TRBJ2-5; 9 nucleotides agree with TRBD1. The CDR3 consists of 16 residues. Germline CDR1 MNHEY, CDR2 SMNVEV (reference sequence). V lost 3 bases to trimming and J lost 5 bases; unmatched junction nucleotides: 10.